The present TCR beta chain was sequenced within a study of spatial heterogeneity in lung cancer. Looking at the study overall: The 55 to 90 donors had untreated early-stage non-small cell lung cancer. Alpha-chain sequences were consistently detected in smaller numbers than beta-chain sequences.

There are 14 residues in the CDR3. Trimming removed 3 bases at V and 4 bases at J, with 12 bases between. Looked up from germline, CDR1 is SGDLS and CDR2 is YYNGEE. MiXCR, applied by TCRdb to the 5' RACE reads, yields one record per CDR3 protein. The sample lists about 120,000 distinct CDR3 sequences; approximately 12% were seen once. This clonotype was observed many times. Described time point: blood at routine non-recurrence follow-up after resection. The input material, whole RNA from tumor, nontumor lung or frozen PBMC, was sequenced unsorted. The material sequenced was PBMCs, taken at follow-up. This chain connects TRBV9 to TRBJ2-3; TRBD2 is a possible D gene (7 bases). The clonotype originates from a male donor with early-stage non-small cell lung cancer. The CDR3 here is CASSAGGPADTQYF. The CDR3 DNA sequence: TGTGCCAGCAGCGCCGGGGGGCCTGCAGATACGCAGTATTTT.